A selection of T cell receptor beta chains follows, all from one sample in a study of blood T cell repertoires in COVID-19. Measured with immunoSEQ multiplex PCR; TCRdb has only the in-frame clones, and not every one. The top ten clones hold approximately 15% of a sample with tens of thousands of clones, roughly 75% of them seen once. Specimen: peripheral blood. Receptor source: a man aged 55 to 70 with COVID-19, enrolled during active disease. CDR3s include the opening cysteine and the closing phenylalanine or tryptophan. A D gene is named only where the DNA matches it firmly. Where a row states a size, it is once, few, many or the class of an expanded clone; other rows omit it.

cdr3_length: 15; d_call: -; clone_size: -; j_call: TRBJ2-1; v_call: TRBV6-5; cdr3_nt: TGTGCCAGCAGTAACCCCGGCAGGGTGTACAATGAGCAGTTCTTC; cdr3_aa: CASSNPGRVYNEQFF
cdr3_length: 12; d_call: -; clone_size: few; j_call: TRBJ1-1; v_call: TRBV29-1; cdr3_nt: TGCAGCGTTGGGGGCTCTCGCACTGAAGCTTTCTTT; cdr3_aa: CSVGGSRTEAFF
cdr3_length: 13; d_call: -; clone_size: -; j_call: TRBJ1-5; v_call: TRBV12-3/TRBV12-4; cdr3_nt: TGTGCCAGCACTCGTACAGCTCATCAGCCCCAGCATTTT; cdr3_aa: CASTRTAHQPQHF
cdr3_length: 14; d_call: -; clone_size: -; j_call: TRBJ1-4; v_call: TRBV5-6; cdr3_nt: TGTGCCAGCAGCTTGTGGACAGCTAATGAAAAACTGTTTTTT; cdr3_aa: CASSLWTANEKLFF
cdr3_length: 13; d_call: -; clone_size: -; j_call: TRBJ2-7; v_call: TRBV30; cdr3_nt: TGTGCCTGGAGTGGGACTCTTGCCTACGAGCAGTACTTC; cdr3_aa: CAWSGTLAYEQYF
cdr3_length: 15; d_call: -; clone_size: -; j_call: TRBJ2-2; v_call: TRBV5-4; cdr3_nt: TGTGCCAGCAGCCGTAGCGGTGGTGACACCGGGGAGCTGTTTTTT; cdr3_aa: CASSRSGGDTGELFF
cdr3_length: 12; d_call: -; clone_size: -; j_call: TRBJ1-5; v_call: TRBV30; cdr3_nt: TGTGCCTGGAGTGGACTAGAGGGGCCCCAGCATTTT; cdr3_aa: CAWSGLEGPQHF
cdr3_length: 15; d_call: TRBD2; clone_size: -; j_call: TRBJ2-1; v_call: TRBV14; cdr3_nt: TGTGCCAGCAGCCAACAAACGACTAGCCGGGTCGGGCAGTTCTTC; cdr3_aa: CASSQQTTSRVGQFF
cdr3_length: 14; d_call: -; clone_size: once; j_call: TRBJ2-5; v_call: TRBV3-1/TRBV3-2; cdr3_nt: TGTGCCAGCAGCGCACAGGGAACTTCAGAGACCCAGTACTTC; cdr3_aa: CASSAQGTSETQYF
cdr3_length: 12; d_call: -; clone_size: -; j_call: TRBJ2-5; v_call: TRBV14; cdr3_nt: TGTGCCAGCAGCCGGAGTGCAGAGACCCAGTACTTC; cdr3_aa: CASSRSAETQYF
cdr3_length: 15; d_call: TRBD1; clone_size: -; j_call: TRBJ2-7; v_call: TRBV5-1; cdr3_nt: TGCGCCAGCAGCTTGGTAGCAGGGGGACACTACGAGCAGTACTTC; cdr3_aa: CASSLVAGGHYEQYF
cdr3_length: 18; d_call: TRBD2; clone_size: -; j_call: TRBJ2-7; v_call: TRBV5-1; cdr3_nt: TGCGCCAGCAGCTTGGACCCACCTATGACTAGCGGGAGCTACGAGCAGTACTTC; cdr3_aa: CASSLDPPMTSGSYEQYF
cdr3_length: 14; d_call: -; clone_size: -; j_call: TRBJ1-5; v_call: TRBV10-3; cdr3_nt: TGTGCCATCAGTGATGGCCGCCCCAATCAGCCCCAGCATTTT; cdr3_aa: CAISDGRPNQPQHF
cdr3_length: 11; d_call: -; clone_size: few; j_call: TRBJ2-7; v_call: TRBV5-3; cdr3_nt: TGTGCCAGAAGCTTCCGGGTCGAGCAGTACTTC; cdr3_aa: CARSFRVEQYF
cdr3_length: 16; d_call: -; clone_size: -; j_call: TRBJ2-2; v_call: TRBV11-2; cdr3_nt: TGTGCCAGCAGGCTTACTACGGGTTCGAACACCGGGGAGCTGTTTTTT; cdr3_aa: CASRLTTGSNTGELFF